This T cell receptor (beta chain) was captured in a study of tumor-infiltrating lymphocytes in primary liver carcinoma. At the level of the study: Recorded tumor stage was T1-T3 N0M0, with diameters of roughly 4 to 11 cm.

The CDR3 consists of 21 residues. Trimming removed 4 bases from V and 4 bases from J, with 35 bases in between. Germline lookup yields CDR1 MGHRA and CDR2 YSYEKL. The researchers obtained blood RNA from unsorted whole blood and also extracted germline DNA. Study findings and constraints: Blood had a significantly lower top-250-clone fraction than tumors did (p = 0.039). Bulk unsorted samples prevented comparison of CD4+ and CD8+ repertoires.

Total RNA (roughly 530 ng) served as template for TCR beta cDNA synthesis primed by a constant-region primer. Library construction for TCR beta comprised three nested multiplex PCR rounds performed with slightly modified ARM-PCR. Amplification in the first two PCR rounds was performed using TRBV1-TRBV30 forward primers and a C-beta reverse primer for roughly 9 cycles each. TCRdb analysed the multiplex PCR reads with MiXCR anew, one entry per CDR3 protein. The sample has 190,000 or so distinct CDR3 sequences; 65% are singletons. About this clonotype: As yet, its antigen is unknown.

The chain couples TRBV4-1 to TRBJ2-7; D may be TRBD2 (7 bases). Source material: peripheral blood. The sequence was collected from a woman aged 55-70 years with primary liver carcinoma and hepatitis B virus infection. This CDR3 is CASSLSSNRELARGGNYEQYF. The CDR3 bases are TGCGCCAGCAGCCTCTCTTCTAACAGGGAACTAGCGAGAGGTGGTAATTACGAGCAGTACTTC.